This is a list of T cell receptor beta chains from one sample in a study of response to subunit inactivated influenza vaccine. TCRdb processed the RT-PCR reads anew with MiXCR; each CDR3 protein has one entry. The repertoire holds around 470,000 distinct CDR3 sequences, with approximately 7.7% as singletons. This material consisted of PBMCs from blood, taken roughly 24 months after vaccination. These receptors were collected from a man in his fifties or sixties who received an inactivated influenza vaccine. Each CDR3 is given with its conserved first and last residue. The D gene is left open where the match is weak. Clone size is given for some rows only: seen once, a few or many times, or a class if the clone is expanded.

d_call	clone_size	v_call	j_call	cdr3_nt	cdr3_aa
NA	NA	TRBV9	TRBJ2-5	TGTGCCCGCAGCGCGCCGACACCTCAAGAGACCCAGTACTTC	CARSAPTPQETQYF
NA	NA	TRBV18	TRBJ1-1	TGTGCCAGCTCAGCCAAACTGGGTCACACTGAAGCTTTCTTT	CASSAKLGHTEAFF
NA	NA	TRBV5-5	TRBJ2-4	TGTGCCAGCAGTGAAGGGGGTCCCATTGTGGAGAACATTCAGTACTTC	CASSEGGPIVENIQYF
TRBD2	few	TRBV29-1	TRBJ2-3	TGCAGCGTGCAGACTAGCGGGGGATCCCGGGCAGATACGCAGTATTTT	CSVQTSGGSRADTQYF
NA	NA	TRBV7-2	TRBJ2-1	TGTGCCAGCAGCTTAGAGGAGGGGGGGTTCTTCTTC	CASSLEEGGFFF
TRBD1	few	TRBV5-1	TRBJ2-7	TGCGCCAGCAGCTTGGGTCAGGGGGTCACCTACGAGCAGTACTTC	CASSLGQGVTYEQYF
TRBD2	many	TRBV29-1	TRBJ2-1	TGCAGCGTTGAAGGGACTAGCGGGAGCGCAAATGAGCAGTTCTTC	CSVEGTSGSANEQFF
NA	many	TRBV12-3/TRBV12-4	TRBJ2-2	TGTGCCAGCAGACCACCCCCGGACAGGAACACCGGGGAGCTGTTTTTT	CASRPPPDRNTGELFF
TRBD2	NA	TRBV5-1	TRBJ2-1	TGCGCCAGCAGCTTGGGAGGGACTAGCGGGAATGAGCAGTTCTTC	CASSLGGTSGNEQFF
NA	many	TRBV5-1	TRBJ1-1	TGCGCCAGCAGCTTGGAGGTCGGGACTGAAGCTTTCTTT	CASSLEVGTEAFF
TRBD1	NA	TRBV20-1	TRBJ1-5	TGCAGTGCTAGAGACCAGGGGGCTGGAGGCAATCAGCCCCAGCATTTT	CSARDQGAGGNQPQHF
NA	few	TRBV27	TRBJ2-2	TGTGCCGGCAGTTTTCAATCGGTCAACACCGGGGAGCTGTTTTTT	CAGSFQSVNTGELFF
NA	few	TRBV28	TRBJ1-5	TGTGCCAGCAGTTTAGGCCCGAAGCAGCCCCAGCATTTT	CASSLGPKQPQHF
TRBD2	few	TRBV29-1	TRBJ2-1	TGCAGCGTTCGCGGGAGAAACACCTACAATGAGCAGTTCTTC	CSVRGRNTYNEQFF
TRBD2	few	TRBV29-1	TRBJ2-1	TGCAGCGTATCACCTAGCGGGAGGGCCGATTATGAGCAGTTCTTC	CSVSPSGRADYEQFF
TRBD2	few	TRBV20-1	TRBJ2-5	TGCAGTGCAGGGAGGGACTCGTCCGCTGAGACCCAGTACTTC	CSAGRDSSAETQYF
TRBD1	many	TRBV5-6	TRBJ2-1	TGTGCCAGCAGCCAGGACAGGGGGCAGCAGTTCTTC	CASSQDRGQQFF
NA	NA	TRBV6-1	TRBJ2-3	TGTGCCAGCAGTCAAACTGCTAGCACAGATACGCAGTATTTT	CASSQTASTDTQYF
NA	NA	TRBV4-3	TRBJ2-7	TGCGCCAGCAGCGAAGTTAACACAGGTTCCTACGAGCAGTACTTC	CASSEVNTGSYEQYF
TRBD1	NA	TRBV5-6	TRBJ1-1	TGTGCCAGCAGCCGGGGACAGGGGGACACTGAAGCTTTCTTT	CASSRGQGDTEAFF
TRBD1	once	TRBV6-2/TRBV6-3	TRBJ2-1	TGTCCCAGCAGTTACTCGAGACAGGGGATTTACCTTAGCTCCTACAATGAGCAGTTCTTC	CPSSYSRQGIYLSSYNEQFF
NA	few	TRBV7-2	TRBJ2-1	TGTGCCAGCCGGGAAGGCGGAGTCGTCTCCTACAATGAGCAGTTCTTC	CASREGGVVSYNEQFF
TRBD1	NA	TRBV6-2/TRBV6-3	TRBJ2-1	TGTGCCAGCAGACCCGGGACAGTCCTCTCCTACAATGAGCAGTTCTTC	CASRPGTVLSYNEQFF
NA	NA	TRBV15	TRBJ1-3	TGTGCCTCAACTGGGGGTGACTCTGGAAACACCATATATTTT	CASTGGDSGNTIYF
TRBD2	few	TRBV28	TRBJ2-7	TGTGCCAGCAGTCTCGATACGGGACTAGCCTACGAGCAGTACTTC	CASSLDTGLAYEQYF
TRBD1	NA	TRBV30	TRBJ2-7	TGTGCCCGTGGGACAGGCTTTGAGGAGCAGTACTTC	CARGTGFEEQYF
TRBD1	NA	TRBV15	TRBJ2-5	TGTGCCACCCGGCGGGACAGGGATTATAGGGCCCAGTACTTC	CATRRDRDYRAQYF
NA	NA	TRBV28	TRBJ2-3	TGTGCCAGCAGTTCCACCAGGGGAGGGGCCCATACGCAGTATTTT	CASSSTRGGAHTQYF
TRBD1	many	TRBV4-2	TRBJ1-2	TGTGCCAGCAGCCAGGGGGACAGGGACTACTATGGCTACACCTTC	CASSQGDRDYYGYTF
NA	NA	TRBV5-1	TRBJ2-7	TGCGCCAGCAGCTTGGCCGTAAACAGCTACGAGCAGTACTTC	CASSLAVNSYEQYF
NA	NA	TRBV20-1	TRBJ2-5	TGCAGTGCTAGGCTCACCTCGTACCAAGAGACCCAGTACTTC	CSARLTSYQETQYF
TRBD1	NA	TRBV4-1	TRBJ2-7	TGCGCCAGCAGCCTCCGGGACAGTACCCACGAGCAGTACTTC	CASSLRDSTHEQYF
NA	few	TRBV3-1	TRBJ2-5	TGTGCCAGCAGCCTTATCGGGACCCAGTACTTC	CASSLIGTQYF
NA	NA	TRBV5-6	TRBJ2-2	TGTGCCAGCAGCTTGCGCGGGCGAACGACCGGGGAGCTGTTTTTT	CASSLRGRTTGELFF
TRBD2	many	TRBV20-1	TRBJ2-1	TGCAGTGCAACGATAGCGGGAATCTTGTACAATGAGCAGTTCTTC	CSATIAGILYNEQFF